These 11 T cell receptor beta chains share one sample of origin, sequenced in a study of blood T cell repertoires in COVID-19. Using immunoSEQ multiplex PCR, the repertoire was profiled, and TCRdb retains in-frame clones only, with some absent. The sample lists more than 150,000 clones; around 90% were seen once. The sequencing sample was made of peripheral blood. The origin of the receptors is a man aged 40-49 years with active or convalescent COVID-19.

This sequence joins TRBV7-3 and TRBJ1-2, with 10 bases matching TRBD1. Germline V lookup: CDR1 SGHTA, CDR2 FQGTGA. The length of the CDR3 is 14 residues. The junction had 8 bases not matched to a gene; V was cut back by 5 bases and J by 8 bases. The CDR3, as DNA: TGTGCCAGCAGCCCCCCCGGGACAGGGGAGGGCTACACCTTC. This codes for CASSPPGTGEGYTF.

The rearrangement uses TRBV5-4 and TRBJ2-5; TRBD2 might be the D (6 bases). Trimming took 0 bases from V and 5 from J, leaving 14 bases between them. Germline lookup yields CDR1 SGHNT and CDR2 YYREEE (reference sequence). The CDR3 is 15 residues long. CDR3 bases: TGTGCCAGCAGCTTGGCTAGTGCGGGACGGGAGACCCAGTACTTC. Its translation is CASSLASAGRETQYF.

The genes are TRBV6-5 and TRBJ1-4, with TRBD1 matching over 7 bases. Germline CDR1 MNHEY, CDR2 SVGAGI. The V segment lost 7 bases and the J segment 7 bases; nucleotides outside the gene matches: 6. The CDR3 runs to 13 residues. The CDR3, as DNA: TGTGCCAGCATAAGGCCAGGGGGTGAAAAACTGTTTTTT. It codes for CASIRPGGEKLFF.

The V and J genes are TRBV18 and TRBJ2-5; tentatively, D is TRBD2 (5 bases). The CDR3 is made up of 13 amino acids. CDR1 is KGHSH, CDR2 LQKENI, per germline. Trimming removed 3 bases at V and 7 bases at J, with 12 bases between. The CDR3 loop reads CASSPSGEGTQYF. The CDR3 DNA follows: TGTGCCAGCTCACCGAGCGGAGAGGGGACCCAGTACTTC.

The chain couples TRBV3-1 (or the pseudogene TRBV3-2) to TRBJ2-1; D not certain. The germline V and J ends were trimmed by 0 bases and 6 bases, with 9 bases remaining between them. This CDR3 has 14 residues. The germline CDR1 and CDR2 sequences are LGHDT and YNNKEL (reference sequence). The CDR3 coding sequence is TGTGCCAGCAGCCAAGAAGCCGGGTCCAATGAGCAGTTCTTC. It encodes CASSQEAGSNEQFF.

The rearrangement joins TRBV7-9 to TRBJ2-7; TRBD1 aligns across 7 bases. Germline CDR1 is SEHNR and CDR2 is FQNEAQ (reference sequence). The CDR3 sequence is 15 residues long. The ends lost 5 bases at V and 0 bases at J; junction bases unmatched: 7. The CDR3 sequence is CASSLPGQSSYEQYF. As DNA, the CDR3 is TGTGCCAGCAGCCTACCGGGACAGAGCTCCTACGAGCAGTACTTC.

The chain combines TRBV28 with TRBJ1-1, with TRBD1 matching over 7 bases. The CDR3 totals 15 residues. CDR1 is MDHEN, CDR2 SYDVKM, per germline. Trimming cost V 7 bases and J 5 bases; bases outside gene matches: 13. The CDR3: CASNSLDREVTEAFF. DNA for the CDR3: TGTGCCAGCAACTCCCTCGACAGGGAAGTAACTGAAGCTTTCTTT.

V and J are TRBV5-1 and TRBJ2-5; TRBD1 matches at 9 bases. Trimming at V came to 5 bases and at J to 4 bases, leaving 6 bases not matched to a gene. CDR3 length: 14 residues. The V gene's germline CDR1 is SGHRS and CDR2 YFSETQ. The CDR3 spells CASRPTGGAETQYF. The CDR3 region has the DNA TGCGCCAGCAGACCTACAGGGGGCGCAGAGACCCAGTACTTC.

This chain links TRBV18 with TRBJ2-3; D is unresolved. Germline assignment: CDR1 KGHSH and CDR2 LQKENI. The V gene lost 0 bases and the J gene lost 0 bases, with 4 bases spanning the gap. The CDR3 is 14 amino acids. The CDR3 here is CASSPPASTDTQYF. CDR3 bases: TGTGCCAGCTCACCACCGGCCAGCACAGATACGCAGTATTTT.

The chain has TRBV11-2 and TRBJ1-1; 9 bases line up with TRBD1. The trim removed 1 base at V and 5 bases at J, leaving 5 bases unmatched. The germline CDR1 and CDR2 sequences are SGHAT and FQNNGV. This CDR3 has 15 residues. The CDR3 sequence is CASSLVGQGITEAFF. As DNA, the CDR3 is TGTGCCAGCAGCTTAGTAGGACAGGGGATTACTGAAGCTTTCTTT.

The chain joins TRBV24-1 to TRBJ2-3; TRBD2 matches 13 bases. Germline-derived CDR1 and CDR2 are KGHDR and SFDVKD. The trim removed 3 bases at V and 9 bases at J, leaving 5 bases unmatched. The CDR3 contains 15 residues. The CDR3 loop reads CATSDPTSGGLTQYF. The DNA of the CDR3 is TGTGCCACCAGTGATCCGACTAGCGGGGGGCTAACGCAGTATTTT.